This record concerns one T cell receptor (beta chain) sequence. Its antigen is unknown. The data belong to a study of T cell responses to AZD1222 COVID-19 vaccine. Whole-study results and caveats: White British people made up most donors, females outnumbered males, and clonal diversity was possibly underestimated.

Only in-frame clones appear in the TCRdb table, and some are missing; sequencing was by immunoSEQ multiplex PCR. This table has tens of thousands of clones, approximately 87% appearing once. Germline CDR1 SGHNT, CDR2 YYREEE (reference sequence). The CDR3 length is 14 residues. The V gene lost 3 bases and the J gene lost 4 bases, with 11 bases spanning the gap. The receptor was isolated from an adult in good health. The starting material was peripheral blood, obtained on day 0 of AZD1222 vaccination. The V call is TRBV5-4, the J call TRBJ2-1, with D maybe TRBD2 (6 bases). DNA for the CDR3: TGTGCCAGCAGCTATCCGGGAGCTTACAATGAGCAGTTCTTC. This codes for CASSYPGAYNEQFF.